A single TCR beta chain is shown here with its context. Antigen unknown. This table comes from immunoSEQ multiplex PCR, and its TCRdb copy is limited to in-frame clones, with some not included. The sample carries about 130,000 clones, around 90% recorded once. The source of the sample is a study of cytomegalovirus exposure and HLA in healthy donors. Study-wide results and limits: The authors listed over 150 TCR beta chains as cytomegalovirus-associated. The authors confirmed in vitro that a few CMV-associated chains were specific for CMV antigens.

CDR1 SGHAT and CDR2 FQDESV come from the germline V gene (reference sequence). The length of the CDR3 is 13 residues. The junction had 6 bases not matched to a gene; V was cut back by 5 bases and J by 8 bases. This TCR derives from a woman aged 18-35 years in good health and CMV-seronegative. The J gene is TRBJ2-1, the V gene TRBV11-1; 7 nucleotides match TRBD2. What was sequenced was PBMCs. This CDR3 is CASSAWTSHEQFF. The CDR3 nucleotides read TGTGCCAGCAGCGCCTGGACTAGTCATGAGCAGTTCTTC.